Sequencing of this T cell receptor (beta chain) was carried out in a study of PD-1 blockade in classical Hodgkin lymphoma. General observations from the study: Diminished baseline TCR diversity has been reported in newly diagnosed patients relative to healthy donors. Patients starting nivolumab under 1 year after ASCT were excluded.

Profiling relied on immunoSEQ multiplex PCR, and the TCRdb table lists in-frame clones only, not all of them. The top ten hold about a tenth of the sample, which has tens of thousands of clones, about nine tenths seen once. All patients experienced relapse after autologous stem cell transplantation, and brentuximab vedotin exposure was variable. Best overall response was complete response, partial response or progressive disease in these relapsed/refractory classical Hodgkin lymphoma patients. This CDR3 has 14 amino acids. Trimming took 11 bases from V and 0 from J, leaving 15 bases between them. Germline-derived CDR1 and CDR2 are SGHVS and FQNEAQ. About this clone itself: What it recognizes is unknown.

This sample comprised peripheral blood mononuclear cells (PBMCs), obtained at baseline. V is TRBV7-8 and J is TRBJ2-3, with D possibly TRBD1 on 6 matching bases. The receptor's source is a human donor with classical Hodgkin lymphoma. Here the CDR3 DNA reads TGTGCCGGGGGCAGGGAAGGGAGCACAGATACGCAGTATTTT. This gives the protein CAGGREGSTDTQYF.